This T cell receptor (beta chain) was retrieved from a study of T cell clonotyping in hematopoietic cell transplantation. Study-wide results and caveats: Pathologically expanded recipient clonotypes increased progressively from day 30 to day 180 as diversity fell. Higher Inverse Simpson Index values in graft donor and pretransplant recipient predicted broader posttransplant TCR diversity.

Using immunoSEQ multiplex PCR, the repertoire was profiled, and TCRdb retains in-frame clones only, with some absent. The sample contains some 45,000 clones, 82% of which appear only once. This clone came up once. Its antigen is not known. Sample time point: recipient sample about 28 days before transplant, after cytoreduction. The CDR3 is 13 residues long. The germline CDR1 and CDR2 sequences are SGHTA and FQGNSA. V dropped 7 bases and J dropped 2 bases, with 9 bases sitting between them. V gene TRBV7-2 combines with J gene TRBJ2-1; the D call may be TRBD1 or TRBD2 (5 bases each). This TCR came from a man in his 60s with myelodysplastic syndrome. Some clones in this sample may be carry-over from other donors' samples. Sequenced material: peripheral blood mononuclear cells, taken before stem cell transplant. In DNA form, the CDR3 reads TGTGCCAGCACCGAGGGGACCTACAATGAGCAGTTCTTC. It is translated as CASTEGTYNEQFF.